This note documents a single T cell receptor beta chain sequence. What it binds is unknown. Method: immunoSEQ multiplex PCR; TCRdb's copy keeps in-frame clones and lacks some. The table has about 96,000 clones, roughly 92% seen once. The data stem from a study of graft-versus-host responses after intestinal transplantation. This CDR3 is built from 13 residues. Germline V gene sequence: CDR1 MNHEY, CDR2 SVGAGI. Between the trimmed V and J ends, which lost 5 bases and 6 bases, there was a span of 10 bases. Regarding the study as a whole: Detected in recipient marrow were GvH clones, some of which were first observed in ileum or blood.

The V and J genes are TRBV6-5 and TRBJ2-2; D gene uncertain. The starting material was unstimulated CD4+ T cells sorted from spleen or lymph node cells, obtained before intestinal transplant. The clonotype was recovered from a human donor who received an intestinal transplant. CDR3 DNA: TGTGCCAGCAGTCCCCCCCCCGCCGGGGAGCTGTTTTTT. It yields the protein CASSPPPAGELFF.